This T cell receptor beta chain was obtained from a study of radiation and T cells in renal cell carcinoma. Study-wide findings and caveats: Top tumor clonotypes rose in blood 2 weeks post-radiation, then contracted.

Time point here: blood 4 weeks post-SBRT, at nephrectomy. Treatment indicated: 15 Gy SBRT to primary tumor, nephrectomy 4 weeks later. Nephrectomy followed 15 Gy stereotactic body radiation by 4 weeks. Sequencing was performed with immunoSEQ multiplex PCR; in TCRdb, only in-frame clones are kept and a portion is missing. Of fewer than 85,000 clones detected, 80% to 90% appear once; the ten largest clones hold approximately 6%. Concerning this clone: Antigen specificity is unknown.

CDR1 is MDHEN, CDR2 SYDVKM, per germline. V lost 6 bases and J 4 bases, leaving 4 bases between the germline ends. This CDR3 spans 11 amino acids. Sequenced here: blood, sampled from a patient whose treatment included radiotherapy and nephrectomy. The clonotype was recovered from an older woman with renal cell carcinoma. The gene calls are TRBV28 and TRBJ1-5, with D hard to call. CDR3 nucleotide sequence: TGTGCCAGCAGGGGTAATCAGCCCCAGCATTTT. It codes for CASRGNQPQHF.